The rows below give T cell receptor beta chains drawn from one sample of a study of metastatic and nonmetastatic thyroid tumors. MiXCR was used by TCRdb to re-call the PCR reads. The sample lists tens of thousands of clones, over 10% occurring once. The specimen was blood. The receptors here all came from a male donor with papillary thyroid cancer or a benign thyroid nodule (not recorded which). Some clones in this sample may be carry-over from other donors' samples. Each CDR3 is given with its conserved first and last residue. A D gene is named only where the DNA matches it firmly. Size is stated for part of the rows, as once, few or many counts, or as a class when the clone is expanded.

d_call: TRBD2
v_call: TRBV19
j_call: TRBJ2-2
clone_size: NA
cdr3_aa: CASRASGNAGELFF
cdr3_nt: TGTGCCAGTAGGGCTAGCGGGAATGCCGGGGAGCTGTTTTTT

d_call: NA
v_call: TRBV20-1
j_call: TRBJ1-3
clone_size: many
cdr3_aa: CSARDPGGRGNTIYF
cdr3_nt: TGCAGTGCTAGAGATCCCGGGGGCCGTGGAAACACCATATATTTT

d_call: NA
v_call: TRBV29-1
j_call: TRBJ1-2
clone_size: many
cdr3_aa: CSVEAPVSYGYTF
cdr3_nt: TGCAGCGTTGAAGCCCCAGTTTCTTATGGCTACACCTTC

d_call: TRBD2
v_call: TRBV6-2/TRBV6-3
j_call: TRBJ2-7
clone_size: NA
cdr3_aa: CASSYDGRAISYEQYF
cdr3_nt: TGTGCCAGCAGTTACGACGGGAGGGCCATCTCCTACGAGCAATACTTC

d_call: NA
v_call: TRBV6-2/TRBV6-3
j_call: TRBJ1-1
clone_size: NA
cdr3_aa: CASSLPRSGSSEAFF
cdr3_nt: TGTGCCAGCAGTTTACCTAGATCAGGGTCCTCTGAAGCTTTCTTT

d_call: NA
v_call: TRBV7-9
j_call: TRBJ2-1
clone_size: many
cdr3_aa: CASSLSTGEQFF
cdr3_nt: TGTGCCAGCAGCTTATCTACAGGAGAGCAGTTCTTC

d_call: NA
v_call: TRBV5-1
j_call: TRBJ2-7
clone_size: many
cdr3_aa: CASSLISSSYEQYF
cdr3_nt: TGCGCCAGCAGCTTGATCAGTAGCTCCTACGAGCAGTACTTC

d_call: NA
v_call: TRBV28
j_call: TRBJ2-5
clone_size: many
cdr3_aa: CASSAPGLKETQYF
cdr3_nt: TGTGCCAGCAGTGCACCGGGGTTAAAAGAGACCCAGTACTTC

d_call: NA
v_call: TRBV2
j_call: TRBJ1-4
clone_size: NA
cdr3_aa: CAILTARGNEKLFF
cdr3_nt: TGTGCCATCTTGACGGCCAGGGGCAATGAAAAACTGTTTTTT

d_call: TRBD1
v_call: TRBV5-1
j_call: TRBJ1-2
clone_size: many
cdr3_aa: CASRAGTGDGYTF
cdr3_nt: TGCGCCAGCAGGGCGGGGACAGGGGACGGCTACACCTTC

d_call: TRBD1
v_call: TRBV6-2/TRBV6-3
j_call: TRBJ1-2
clone_size: NA
cdr3_aa: CASSYSDRGLYGYTF
cdr3_nt: TGTGCCAGCAGTTACTCCGACAGGGGGCTCTATGGCTACACCTTC

d_call: NA
v_call: TRBV27
j_call: TRBJ1-3
clone_size: many
cdr3_aa: CASSPEGGLLSGNTIYF
cdr3_nt: TGTGCCAGCAGTCCCGAGGGGGGACTCCTCTCTGGAAACACCATATATTTT

d_call: TRBD2
v_call: TRBV18
j_call: TRBJ2-7
clone_size: NA
cdr3_aa: CASSPTGTSERYF
cdr3_nt: TGTGCCAGCTCACCCACCGGGACTAGCGAGAGGTACTTC

d_call: NA
v_call: TRBV4-3
j_call: TRBJ2-1
clone_size: NA
cdr3_aa: CASSQDPCDMDEQFF
cdr3_nt: TGCGCCAGCAGCCAAGACCCTTGTGATATGGATGAGCAGTTCTTC

d_call: NA
v_call: TRBV5-4
j_call: TRBJ1-6
clone_size: NA
cdr3_aa: CASSLDDRSSYNSPLHF
cdr3_nt: TGTGCCAGCAGCTTGGATGACAGGAGCTCCTATAATTCACCCCTCCACTTT

d_call: NA
v_call: TRBV6-4
j_call: TRBJ2-1
clone_size: many
cdr3_aa: CASSDYEGNEQFF
cdr3_nt: TGTGCCAGCAGTGACTACGAAGGGAATGAGCAGTTCTTC

d_call: NA
v_call: TRBV6-1
j_call: TRBJ1-2
clone_size: few
cdr3_aa: CASSPKQAFGIYGYTF
cdr3_nt: TGTGCCAGCAGTCCGAAACAGGCTTTCGGCATCTATGGCTACACCTTC

d_call: NA
v_call: TRBV15
j_call: TRBJ2-3
clone_size: few
cdr3_aa: CATSKTGITDTQYF
cdr3_nt: TGTGCCACCAGCAAAACGGGAATCACAGATACGCAGTATTTT

d_call: TRBD1
v_call: TRBV5-1
j_call: TRBJ2-6
clone_size: many
cdr3_aa: CASSGTGVSGANVLTF
cdr3_nt: TGCGCCAGTTCCGGGACAGGGGTTTCCGGGGCCAACGTCCTGACTTTC

d_call: NA
v_call: TRBV28
j_call: TRBJ2-3
clone_size: many
cdr3_aa: CASTSYQRVSTDTQYF
cdr3_nt: TGTGCCAGCACCTCCTACCAAAGGGTTTCCACAGATACGCAGTATTTT

d_call: NA
v_call: TRBV19
j_call: TRBJ1-2
clone_size: many
cdr3_aa: CASSLSSGGYYGYTF
cdr3_nt: TGTGCCAGTAGTCTTTCCTCCGGGGGGTACTATGGCTACACCTTC

d_call: NA
v_call: TRBV5-6
j_call: TRBJ2-7
clone_size: NA
cdr3_aa: CASSLSALPRTVYDQYF
cdr3_nt: TGTGCCAGCAGCTTGTCGGCCTTGCCGAGGACCGTTTACGATCAGTACTTC

d_call: NA
v_call: TRBV9
j_call: TRBJ2-1
clone_size: NA
cdr3_aa: CASSLVAVSYNEQFF
cdr3_nt: TGTGCCAGCAGCCTCGTCGCGGTCTCCTACAATGAGCAGTTCTTC

d_call: NA
v_call: TRBV6-2/TRBV6-3
j_call: TRBJ2-3
clone_size: many
cdr3_aa: CASRTRGRDGTDTQYF
cdr3_nt: TGTGCCAGCAGGACGAGAGGGCGGGACGGCACAGATACGCAGTATTTT

d_call: TRBD1
v_call: TRBV30
j_call: TRBJ2-7
clone_size: NA
cdr3_aa: CAWGQGSIYEQYF
cdr3_nt: TGTGCCTGGGGACAGGGGTCCATCTACGAGCAGTACTTC

d_call: TRBD1
v_call: TRBV7-8
j_call: TRBJ2-1
clone_size: many
cdr3_aa: CASSSPGQGGNEQFF
cdr3_nt: TGTGCCAGCAGCTCCCCGGGACAGGGAGGCAATGAGCAGTTCTTC

d_call: NA
v_call: TRBV27
j_call: TRBJ1-1
clone_size: many
cdr3_aa: CASAFRGGEAFF
cdr3_nt: TGTGCCAGCGCCTTCAGGGGCGGTGAAGCTTTCTTT

d_call: NA
v_call: TRBV28
j_call: TRBJ2-5
clone_size: many
cdr3_aa: CASSLLGRAGSETQYF
cdr3_nt: TGTGCCAGCAGTTTATTAGGCAGGGCCGGGTCAGAGACCCAGTACTTC

d_call: NA
v_call: TRBV5-5
j_call: TRBJ1-1
clone_size: few
cdr3_aa: CASSLVKNTEAFF
cdr3_nt: TGTGCCAGCAGCTTGGTAAAGAACACTGAAGCTTTCTTT

d_call: TRBD1
v_call: TRBV19
j_call: TRBJ1-2
clone_size: many
cdr3_aa: CASSSGQGNYGYTF
cdr3_nt: TGTGCCAGTAGTAGCGGACAGGGAAACTATGGCTACACCTTC

d_call: NA
v_call: TRBV12-5
j_call: TRBJ2-5
clone_size: many
cdr3_aa: CASGPDTVETQYF
cdr3_nt: TGTGCTAGTGGCCCAGACACTGTGGAGACCCAGTACTTC

d_call: NA
v_call: TRBV20-1
j_call: TRBJ2-7
clone_size: many
cdr3_aa: CSARDPALAPTLYEQYF
cdr3_nt: TGCAGTGCTAGAGATCCGGCCCTAGCGCCGACGCTCTACGAGCAGTACTTC

d_call: TRBD1
v_call: TRBV7-9
j_call: TRBJ2-5
clone_size: many
cdr3_aa: CASSLKTGKETQYF
cdr3_nt: TGTGCCAGCAGCTTAAAGACAGGGAAGGAGACCCAGTACTTC

d_call: TRBD2
v_call: TRBV11-2
j_call: TRBJ2-1
clone_size: many
cdr3_aa: CASSLTSGVMNEQFF
cdr3_nt: TGTGCCAGCAGCTTGACTAGCGGGGTTATGAATGAGCAGTTCTTC

d_call: TRBD2
v_call: TRBV6-2/TRBV6-3
j_call: TRBJ2-1
clone_size: few
cdr3_aa: CARTYGLAGGGAGISYNEQFF
cdr3_nt: TGTGCCAGGACCTATGGGCTAGCGGGAGGAGGGGCGGGGATCTCCTACAATGAGCAGTTCTTC

d_call: TRBD2
v_call: TRBV20-1
j_call: TRBJ2-7
clone_size: many
cdr3_aa: CSARGILTSEPYEQYF
cdr3_nt: TGCAGTGCTAGAGGGATTTTGACTAGCGAGCCGTACGAGCAGTACTTC

d_call: TRBD1
v_call: TRBV9
j_call: TRBJ1-4
clone_size: many
cdr3_aa: CASSPQGAEKLFF
cdr3_nt: TGTGCCAGCAGCCCCCAGGGGGCAGAAAAACTGTTTTTT

d_call: TRBD2
v_call: TRBV11-1
j_call: TRBJ2-7
clone_size: many
cdr3_aa: CASSLTTSGRNYEQYF
cdr3_nt: TGTGCCAGCAGCTTAACGACTAGCGGAAGAAACTACGAGCAGTACTTC

d_call: NA
v_call: TRBV12-3/TRBV12-4
j_call: TRBJ1-6
clone_size: NA
cdr3_aa: CASSPILDSPPHF
cdr3_nt: TGTGCCAGCAGCCCTATTTTGGATTCACCCCCCCACTTT